These T cell receptor beta chains were read from a single sample in a study of Ad26.COV2.S vaccination and SARS-CoV-2 variants. Some clones are missing from TCRdb's copy, which holds only in-frame ones; the method was immunoSEQ multiplex PCR. Of 300,000 to 350,000 clones detected, approximately 87% appear once; the ten largest clones hold around 5.5%. The sequences come from peripheral blood, collected in a trial of Ad26.COV2.S vaccine versus placebo. These receptors were taken from a person between 18 and 60 years old who received the Ad26.COV2.S COVID-19 vaccine or a placebo. Both conserved end residues are part of each CDR3.

j_gene	v_gene	CDR3aa
TRBJ1-1	TRBV7-9	CASSYTGTGTEAFF
TRBJ1-3	TRBV2	CASSDEVVSGNTIYF
TRBJ2-1	TRBV19	CASSINGWEADSYNEQFF
TRBJ2-5	TRBV14	CASSHRAGLKFQQETQYF
TRBJ1-2	TRBV4-3	CASSQDVGAYGYTF
TRBJ2-4	TRBV6-5	CASSYYVGKNIQYF
TRBJ1-1	TRBV9	CASRPYRAGNTEAFF
TRBJ1-1	TRBV19	CASWDAYMGAKNTEAFF
TRBJ1-2	TRBV5-1	CASSLGSGTLLGYTF
TRBJ1-3	TRBV19	CASSIGGSSGNTIYF
TRBJ1-5	TRBV3-1/TRBV3-2	CASSQVRGSSSNQPQHF
TRBJ1-1	TRBV19	CASSVTSSTEAFF
TRBJ1-1	TRBV5-1	CASSQTQGENTEAFF
TRBJ2-3	TRBV11-2	CASTPVSTIDTQYF
TRBJ1-1	TRBV2	CASSGLGGYRGPGGSAFF